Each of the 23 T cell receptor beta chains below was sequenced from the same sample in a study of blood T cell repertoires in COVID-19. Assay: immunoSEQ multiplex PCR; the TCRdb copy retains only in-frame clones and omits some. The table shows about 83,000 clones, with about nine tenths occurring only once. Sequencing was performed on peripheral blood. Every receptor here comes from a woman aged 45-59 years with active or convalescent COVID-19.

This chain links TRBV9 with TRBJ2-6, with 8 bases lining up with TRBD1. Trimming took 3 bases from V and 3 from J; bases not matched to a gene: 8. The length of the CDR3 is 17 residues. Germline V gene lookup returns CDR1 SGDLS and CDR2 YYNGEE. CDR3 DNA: TGTGCCAGCAGCGCCCACATACAGGGGGGTGGGGCCAACGTCCTGACTTTC. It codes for CASSAHIQGGGANVLTF.

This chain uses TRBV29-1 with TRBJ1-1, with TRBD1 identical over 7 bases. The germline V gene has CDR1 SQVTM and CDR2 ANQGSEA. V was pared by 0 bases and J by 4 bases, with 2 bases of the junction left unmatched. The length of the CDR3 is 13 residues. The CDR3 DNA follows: TGCAGCGTTGAAGACAGGGGGATCACTGAAGCTTTCTTT. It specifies CSVEDRGITEAFF.

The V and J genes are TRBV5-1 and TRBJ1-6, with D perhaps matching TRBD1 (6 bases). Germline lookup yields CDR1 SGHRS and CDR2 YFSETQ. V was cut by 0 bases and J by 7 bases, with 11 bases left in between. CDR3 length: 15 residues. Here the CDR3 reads CASSLEGHQNSPLHF. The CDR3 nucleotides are TGCGCCAGCAGCTTGGAGGGACATCAGAATTCACCCCTCCACTTT.

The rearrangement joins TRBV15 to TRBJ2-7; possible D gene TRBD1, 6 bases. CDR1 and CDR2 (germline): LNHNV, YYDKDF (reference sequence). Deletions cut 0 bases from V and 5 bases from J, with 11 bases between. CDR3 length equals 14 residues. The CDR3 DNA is TGTGCCACCAGCAGAGAAAACAGGGCGGACGAGCAGTACTTC. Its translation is CATSRENRADEQYF.

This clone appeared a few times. The CDR3 sequence is CASRVSPGGDGYTF. CDR3 coding DNA: TGCGCCAGCAGGGTCAGTCCCGGGGGAGATGGCTACACCTTC. The chain couples TRBV5-1 to TRBJ1-2; D perhaps matches TRBD1 (5 bases). Trimming removed 5 bases at V and 6 bases at J, with 17 bases between. This CDR3 is built from 14 residues. From germline, CDR1 is SGHRS and CDR2 YFSETQ.

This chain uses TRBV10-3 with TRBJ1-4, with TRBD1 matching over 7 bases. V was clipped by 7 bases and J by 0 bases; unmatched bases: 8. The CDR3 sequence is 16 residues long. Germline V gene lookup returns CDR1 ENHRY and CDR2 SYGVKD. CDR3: CAIIHRQGTTNEKLFF. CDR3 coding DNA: TGTGCCATCATCCATAGACAGGGAACAACTAATGAAAAACTGTTTTTT.

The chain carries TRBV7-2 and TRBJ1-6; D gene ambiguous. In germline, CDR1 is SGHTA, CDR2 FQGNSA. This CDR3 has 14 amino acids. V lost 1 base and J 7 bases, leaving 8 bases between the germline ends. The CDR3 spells CASSLGGINSPLHF. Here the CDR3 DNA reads TGTGCCAGCAGCTTAGGAGGGATAAATTCACCCCTCCACTTT.

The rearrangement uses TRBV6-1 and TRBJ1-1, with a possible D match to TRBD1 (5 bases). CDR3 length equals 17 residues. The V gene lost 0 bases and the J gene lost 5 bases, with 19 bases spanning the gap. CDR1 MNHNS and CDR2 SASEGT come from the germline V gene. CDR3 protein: CASSEAGQGRVGTEAFF. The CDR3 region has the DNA TGTGCCAGCAGTGAAGCCGGGCAGGGAAGAGTTGGGACTGAAGCTTTCTTT.

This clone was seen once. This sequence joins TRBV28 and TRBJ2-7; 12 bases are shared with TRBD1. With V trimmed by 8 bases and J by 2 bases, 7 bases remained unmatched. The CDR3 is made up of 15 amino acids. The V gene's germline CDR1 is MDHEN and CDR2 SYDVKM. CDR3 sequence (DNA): TGTGCCAGCGGCCCGGGACAGGGGGCACCCTACGAGCAGTACTTC. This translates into CASGPGQGAPYEQYF. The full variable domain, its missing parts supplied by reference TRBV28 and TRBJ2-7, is DVKVTQSSRYLVKRTGEKVFLECVQDMDHENMFWYRQDPGLGLRLIYFSYDVKMKEKGDIPEGYSVSREKKERFSLILESASTNQTSMYLCASGPGQGAPYEQYFGPGTRLTVT.

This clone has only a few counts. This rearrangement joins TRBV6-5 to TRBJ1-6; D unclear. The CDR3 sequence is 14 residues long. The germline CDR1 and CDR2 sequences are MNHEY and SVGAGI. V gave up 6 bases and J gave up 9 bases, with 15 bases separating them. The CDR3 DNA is TGTGCCAGCAGGGACCCGCCGGGAGGTTCACCCCTCCACTTT. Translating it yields CASRDPPGGSPLHF.

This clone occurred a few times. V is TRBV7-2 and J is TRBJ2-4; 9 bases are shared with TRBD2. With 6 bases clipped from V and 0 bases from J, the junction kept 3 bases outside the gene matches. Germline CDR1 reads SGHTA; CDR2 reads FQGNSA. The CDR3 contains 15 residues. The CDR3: CASSLSGGAKNIQYF. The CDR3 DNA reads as TGTGCCAGCAGTCTTAGCGGGGGAGCCAAAAACATTCAGTACTTC.

This CDR3 reads CASSYRTGLGEQYF. The CDR3 DNA is TGTGCCAGCAGTTATCGGACTGGGCTCGGCGAGCAGTACTTC. This chain uses TRBV6-5 with TRBJ2-7, with D possibly matching TRBD2 (5 bases). This CDR3 is 14 amino acids long. Trimming stripped 3 bases from V and 6 bases from J, with 15 bases between. Germline-derived CDR1 and CDR2 are MNHEY and SVGAGI.

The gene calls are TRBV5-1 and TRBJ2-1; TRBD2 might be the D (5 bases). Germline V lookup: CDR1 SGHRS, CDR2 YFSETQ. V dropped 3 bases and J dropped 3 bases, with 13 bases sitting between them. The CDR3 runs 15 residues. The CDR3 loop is CASSSEGFVYNEQFF. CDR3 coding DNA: TGCGCCAGCAGCTCCGAGGGCTTCGTCTACAATGAGCAGTTCTTC.

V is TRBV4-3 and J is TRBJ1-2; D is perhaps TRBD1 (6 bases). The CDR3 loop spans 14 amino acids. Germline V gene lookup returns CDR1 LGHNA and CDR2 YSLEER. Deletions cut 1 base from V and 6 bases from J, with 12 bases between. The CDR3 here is CASSQVSRGDGYTF. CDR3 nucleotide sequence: TGCGCCAGCAGCCAAGTGTCCAGGGGAGATGGCTACACCTTC.

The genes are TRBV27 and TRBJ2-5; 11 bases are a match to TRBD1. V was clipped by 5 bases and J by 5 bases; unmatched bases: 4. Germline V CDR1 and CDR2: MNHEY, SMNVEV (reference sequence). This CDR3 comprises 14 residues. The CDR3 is CASSRTGGAETQYF. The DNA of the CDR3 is TGTGCCAGCAGTCGGACAGGGGGCGCGGAGACCCAGTACTTC.

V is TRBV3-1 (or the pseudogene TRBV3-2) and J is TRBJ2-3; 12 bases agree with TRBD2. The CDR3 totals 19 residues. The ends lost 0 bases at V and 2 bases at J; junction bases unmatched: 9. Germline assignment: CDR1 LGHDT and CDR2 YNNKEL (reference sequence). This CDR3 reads CASSQEGRLAGATTDTQYF. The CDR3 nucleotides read TGTGCCAGCAGCCAAGAAGGTAGACTAGCGGGGGCAACCACAGATACGCAGTATTTT.

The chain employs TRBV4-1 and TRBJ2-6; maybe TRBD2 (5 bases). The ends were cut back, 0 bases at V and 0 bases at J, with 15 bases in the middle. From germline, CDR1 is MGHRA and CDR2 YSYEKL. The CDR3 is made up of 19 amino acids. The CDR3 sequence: CASSQDSAAQSSGANVLTF. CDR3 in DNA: TGCGCCAGCAGCCAAGATAGCGCCGCCCAATCCTCTGGGGCCAACGTCCTGACTTTC.

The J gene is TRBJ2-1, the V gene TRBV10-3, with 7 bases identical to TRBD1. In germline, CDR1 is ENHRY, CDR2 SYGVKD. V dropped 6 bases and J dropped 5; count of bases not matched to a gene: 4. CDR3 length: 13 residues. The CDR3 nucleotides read TGTGCCATCAGCCGGGACAGAAACAATGAGCAGTTCTTC. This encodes CAISRDRNNEQFF.

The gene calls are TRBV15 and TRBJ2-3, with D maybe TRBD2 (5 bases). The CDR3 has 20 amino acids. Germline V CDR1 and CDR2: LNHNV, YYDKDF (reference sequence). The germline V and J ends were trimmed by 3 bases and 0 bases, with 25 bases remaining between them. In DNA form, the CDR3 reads TGTGCCACCAGCAGCGGAGGAAGCGTAACCTTCCTATCTAGCACAGATACGCAGTATTTT. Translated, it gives CATSSGGSVTFLSSTDTQYF. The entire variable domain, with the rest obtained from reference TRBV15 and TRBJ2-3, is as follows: DAMVIQNPRYQVTQFGKPVTLSCSQTLNHNVMYWYQQKSSQAPKLLFHYYDKDFNNEADTPDNFQSRRPNTSFCFLDIRSPGLGDTAMYLCATSSGGSVTFLSSTDTQYFGPGTRLTVL.

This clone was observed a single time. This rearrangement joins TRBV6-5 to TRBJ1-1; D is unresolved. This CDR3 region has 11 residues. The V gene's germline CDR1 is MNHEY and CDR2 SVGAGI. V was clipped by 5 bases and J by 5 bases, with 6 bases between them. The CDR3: CASSQSTEAFF. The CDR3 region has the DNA TGTGCCAGCAGTCAGTCGACTGAAGCTTTCTTT.

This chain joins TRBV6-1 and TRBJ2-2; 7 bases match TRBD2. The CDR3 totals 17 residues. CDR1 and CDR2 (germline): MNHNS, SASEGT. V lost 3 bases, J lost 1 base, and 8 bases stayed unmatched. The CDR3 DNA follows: TGTGCCAGCAGTGATCCCCCGGGCGGGGGGAACACCGGGGAGCTGTTTTTT. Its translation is CASSDPPGGGNTGELFF.

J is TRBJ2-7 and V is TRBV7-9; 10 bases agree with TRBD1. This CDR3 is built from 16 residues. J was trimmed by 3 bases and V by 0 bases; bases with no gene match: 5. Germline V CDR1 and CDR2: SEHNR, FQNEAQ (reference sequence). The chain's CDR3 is CASSLARGTGDYEQYF. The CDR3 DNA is TGTGCCAGCAGCTTAGCAAGAGGGACAGGGGACTACGAGCAGTACTTC.

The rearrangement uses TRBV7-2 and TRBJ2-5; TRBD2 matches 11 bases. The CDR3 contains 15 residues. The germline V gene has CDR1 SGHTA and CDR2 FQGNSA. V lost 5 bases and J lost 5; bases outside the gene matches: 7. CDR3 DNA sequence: TGTGCCAGCAGCGCGACTAGCGGGGCCCCGGAGACCCAGTACTTC. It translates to CASSATSGAPETQYF.